Listed here are 18 T cell receptor beta chains from one sample, sequenced in a study of T cell responses to AZD1222 COVID-19 vaccine. TCRdb's copy holds only in-frame clones and misses some; the assay was immunoSEQ multiplex PCR. The sample records 90,000 to 110,000 clones, over 75% being singletons. The sample consisted of peripheral blood, taken on day 0 of AZD1222 vaccination. These receptors originate from an adult in good health.

The chain joins TRBV18 to TRBJ1-1; D is ambiguous. Trimming pared 1 base from V and 2 bases from J, leaving 5 bases between. Germline values: CDR1 KGHSH, CDR2 LQKENI. This CDR3 comprises 13 residues. CDR3 loop: CASSPRVNTEAFF. DNA for the CDR3: TGTGCCAGCTCACCACGGGTCAACACTGAAGCTTTCTTT.

This chain links TRBV5-4 with TRBJ2-1; maybe TRBD1 (6 bases). Germline assignment: CDR1 SGHNT and CDR2 YYREEE (reference sequence). V lost 5 bases, J lost 0 bases, and 12 bases lay in between. This CDR3 comprises 15 residues. CDR3 region: CASRLDRSSYNEQFF. Written as DNA, the CDR3 is TGTGCCAGCAGACTTGACAGGAGCTCCTACAATGAGCAGTTCTTC.

The chain joins TRBV19 to TRBJ1-5; 9 bases agree with TRBD1. Looked up from germline, CDR1 is LNHDA and CDR2 is SQIVND (reference sequence). V lost 6 bases, J lost 2 bases, and 5 bases stayed unmatched. The CDR3 has 15 residues. In DNA form, the CDR3 reads TGTGCCAGTAGGGACAGGGGTTGGGGCAATCAGCCCCAGCATTTT. Translating it yields CASRDRGWGNQPQHF.

This rearrangement joins TRBV19 to TRBJ2-5, with a possible D match to TRBD1 (6 bases). Germline loops: CDR1 LNHDA, CDR2 SQIVND (reference sequence). The CDR3 covers 15 residues. Between the trimmed V and J ends, which lost 4 bases and 1 base, there was a span of 13 bases. CDR3 coding DNA: TGTGCCAGTAGTAAGGCAACAGGGCCCCAAGAGACCCAGTACTTC. This sequence encodes CASSKATGPQETQYF.

V gene TRBV7-9 combines with J gene TRBJ2-2; no reliable D call. V was pared by 11 bases and J by 0 bases, with 13 bases between. Germline CDR1 is SEHNR and CDR2 is FQNEAQ (reference sequence). The length of the CDR3 is 14 residues. The DNA of the CDR3 is TGTGCCGCACCCCGGTTCGCGAACACCGGGGAGCTGTTTTTT. It encodes CAAPRFANTGELFF.

The chain couples TRBV9 to TRBJ2-3; TRBD2 aligns across 13 bases. The CDR3 contains 16 residues. CDR1 and CDR2 (germline): SGDLS, YYNGEE. The V segment lost 3 bases and the J segment 6 bases; nucleotides outside the gene matches: 7. CDR3 in DNA: TGTGCCAGCAGCGCCCGACTAGCGGGGGGACTGGATACGCAGTATTTT. As protein: CASSARLAGGLDTQYF. The full variable domain, with the rest looked up from reference TRBV9 and TRBJ2-3, is DSGVTQTPKHLITATGQRVTLRCSPRSGDLSVYWYQQSLDQGLQFLIQYYNGEERAKGNILERFSAQQFPDLHSELNLSSLELGDSALYFCASSARLAGGLDTQYFGPGTRLTVL.

This sequence joins TRBV5-4 and TRBJ2-3, with TRBD2 matching 9 bases. CDR3 length equals 13 residues. Germline trimming cut 5 bases from V and 4 bases from J; bases unmatched to any gene: 2. CDR1 and CDR2 (germline): SGHNT, YYREEE (reference sequence). The CDR3 nucleotides read TGTGCCAGCAGTTCTAGCGGGGCAGATACGCAGTATTTT. It translates to CASSSSGADTQYF.

V and J are TRBV29-1 and TRBJ1-1; no clear D. This CDR3 spans 13 amino acids. Trimming pared 3 bases from V and 4 bases from J, leaving 12 bases between. Per the germline V gene, CDR1 is SQVTM and CDR2 is ANQGSEA. For the CDR3, the DNA is TGCAGCGTTGATGGTCCGGGCTCCACTGAAGCTTTCTTT. This encodes CSVDGPGSTEAFF.

This sequence joins TRBV3-1 (or the pseudogene TRBV3-2) and TRBJ1-4; no firm D call. CDR3 length equals 16 residues. Trimming stripped 2 bases from V and 7 bases from J, with 17 bases between. Germline V gene sequence: CDR1 LGHDT, CDR2 YNNKEL (reference sequence). CDR3 coding DNA: TGTGCCAGCAGCCAAAGCGTAATTTTAGGGCGTGAAAAACTGTTTTTT. This encodes CASSQSVILGREKLFF.

V and J are TRBV2 and TRBJ2-7, with 8 bases matching TRBD1. There are 14 residues in the CDR3. With 7 bases clipped from V and 1 base from J, the junction kept 6 bases outside the gene matches. From germline, CDR1 is SNHLY and CDR2 FYNNEI. CDR3 bases: TGTGCCAGCACCAGAGGGACAGGATCCTACGAGCAGTACGTC. Its translation is CASTRGTGSYEQYV.

V is TRBV5-1 and J is TRBJ1-1, with D unresolved. Germline assignment: CDR1 SGHRS and CDR2 YFSETQ. V was pared by 3 bases and J by 0 bases, with 12 bases between. This CDR3 is built from 15 residues. The CDR3: CASSWSAAVNTEAFF. The CDR3 bases are TGCGCCAGCAGCTGGAGCGCAGCAGTGAACACTGAAGCTTTCTTT.

The genes are TRBV6-6 and TRBJ1-1, with D possibly being TRBD1 (6 bases). V gave up 8 bases and J gave up 5 bases, with 15 bases separating them. CDR3 size: 13 residues. Germline CDR1 reads MNHNY; CDR2 reads SVGAGI (reference sequence). The CDR3 is CASHQGHGTEAFF. The CDR3 DNA reads as TGTGCCAGCCACCAGGGGCACGGGACTGAAGCTTTCTTT.

J is TRBJ2-1 and V is TRBV2; 8 bases fit TRBD1. J lost 0 bases, V lost 4 bases, and 5 bases had no gene match. There are 16 residues in the CDR3. Per germline, CDR1 SNHLY and CDR2 FYNNEI. In DNA, the CDR3 is TGTGCCAGCAGTGGCAGGGGGCAGGACTCCTACAATGAGCAGTTCTTC. Residues: CASSGRGQDSYNEQFF.

This chain joins TRBV7-9 and TRBJ1-4; no clear D gene. Per the germline V gene, CDR1 is SEHNR and CDR2 is FQNEAQ (reference sequence). The CDR3 covers 13 residues. V lost 3 bases, J lost 4 bases, and 6 bases lay in between. The CDR3 DNA reads TGTGCCAGCAGCTTGGACCTTAATGAAAAACTGTTTTTT. Translation: CASSLDLNEKLFF.

A few counts support this clone. The V and J genes are TRBV19 and TRBJ1-2; D call uncertain. Germline lookup yields CDR1 LNHDA and CDR2 SQIVND (reference sequence). The CDR3 spans 13 residues. Trimming took off 6 bases at V and 1 base at J, with 9 bases between the two ends. CDR3 nucleotides: TGTGCCAGTAGATCGACACTTAACTATGGCTACACCTTC. Translation gives CASRSTLNYGYTF. The full variable domain, its missing parts supplied by reference TRBV19 and TRBJ1-2, is DGGITQSPKYLFRKEGQNVTLSCEQNLNHDAMYWYRQDPGQGLRLIYYSQIVNDFQKGDIAEGYSVSREKKESFPLTVTSAQKNPTAFYLCASRSTLNYGYTFGSGTRLTVV.

J is TRBJ2-7 and V is TRBV6-5, with 9 bases aligning to TRBD2. Germline CDR1 and CDR2: MNHEY and SVGAGI. The ends lost 7 bases at V and 1 base at J; junction bases unmatched: 8. The CDR3 spans 15 residues. The CDR3 nucleotides are TGTGCCAGCACTCCTAGCGGGGCCGCGTCCTACGAGCAGTACTTC. The encoded protein is CASTPSGAASYEQYF.

This chain connects TRBV18 to TRBJ1-1; tentatively, D is TRBD1 (6 bases). The germline gives CDR1 KGHSH, CDR2 LQKENI. V was cut by 4 bases and J by 2 bases, with 17 bases left in between. The CDR3 contains 16 residues. The CDR3 DNA follows: TGTGCCAGCTCACGTCTTGAGGGACACGTCAACACTGAAGCTTTCTTT. Amino acids: CASSRLEGHVNTEAFF.

This chain uses TRBV2 with TRBJ2-7; the D is unclear. The germline V gene has CDR1 SNHLY and CDR2 FYNNEI. Trimming took off 6 bases at V and 3 bases at J, with 18 bases between the two ends. This CDR3 spans 15 amino acids. The CDR3 region is CASRAPLIYDYEQYV. The CDR3, as DNA: TGTGCCAGCAGGGCCCCTCTAATATATGACTACGAGCAGTACGTC.